This record covers a single T cell receptor (beta chain). The data derive from a study of tumor T cells in aggressive B-cell lymphoma. The repertoire was sequenced with immunoSEQ multiplex PCR; TCRdb's copy has only in-frame clones and lacks some. The sample lists 9,500 to 10,000 clones; 70% to 90% were seen once. Germline CDR1 MGHDK, CDR2 SYGVNS. This CDR3 comprises 16 residues. The specimen was tumor tissue. The chain employs TRBV25-1 and TRBJ2-5, with D maybe TRBD2 (6 bases). The end of the DNA fits TRBJ2-7 better, so the J call may be wrong. The TCR comes from an adult with diffuse large B cell lymphoma. The CDR3 DNA reads as TGTGCCAGCAGTGAATTTTTCGGACTATCGGGTGACGAGCAGTACTTC. This sequence encodes CASSEFFGLSGDEQYF.